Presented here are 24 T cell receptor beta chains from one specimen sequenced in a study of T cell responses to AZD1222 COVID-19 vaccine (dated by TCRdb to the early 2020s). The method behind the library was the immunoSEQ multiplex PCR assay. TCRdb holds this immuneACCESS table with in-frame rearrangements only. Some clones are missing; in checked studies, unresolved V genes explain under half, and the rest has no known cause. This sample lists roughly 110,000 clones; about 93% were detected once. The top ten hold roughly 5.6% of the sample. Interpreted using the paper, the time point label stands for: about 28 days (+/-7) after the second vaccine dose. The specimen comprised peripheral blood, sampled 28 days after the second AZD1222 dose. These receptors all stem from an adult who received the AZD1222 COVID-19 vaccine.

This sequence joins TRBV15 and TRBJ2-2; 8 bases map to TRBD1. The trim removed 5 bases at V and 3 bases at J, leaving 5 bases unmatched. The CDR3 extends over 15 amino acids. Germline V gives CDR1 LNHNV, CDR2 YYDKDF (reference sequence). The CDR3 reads CATSVQGADTGELFF. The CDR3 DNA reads TGTGCCACCAGCGTCCAGGGGGCGGACACCGGGGAGCTGTTTTTT.

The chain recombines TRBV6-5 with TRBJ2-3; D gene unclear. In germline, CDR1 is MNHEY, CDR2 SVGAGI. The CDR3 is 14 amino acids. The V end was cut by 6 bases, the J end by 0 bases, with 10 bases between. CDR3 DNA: TGTGCCAGCAGGATGGGGATAAGCACAGATACGCAGTATTTT. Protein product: CASRMGISTDTQYF.

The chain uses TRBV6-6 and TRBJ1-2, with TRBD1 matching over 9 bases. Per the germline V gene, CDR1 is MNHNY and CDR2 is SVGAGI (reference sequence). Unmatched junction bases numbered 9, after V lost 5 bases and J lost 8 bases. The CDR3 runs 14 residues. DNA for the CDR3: TGTGCCAGCAGTCTGCGACAGGGGGTGAGCGGCTACACCTTC. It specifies CASSLRQGVSGYTF.

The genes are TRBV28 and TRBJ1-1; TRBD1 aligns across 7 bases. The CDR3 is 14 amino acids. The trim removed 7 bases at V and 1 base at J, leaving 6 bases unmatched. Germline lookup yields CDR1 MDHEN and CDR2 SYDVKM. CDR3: CASTTRTGNTEAFF. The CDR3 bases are TGTGCCAGCACCACTCGGACAGGGAACACTGAAGCTTTCTTT.

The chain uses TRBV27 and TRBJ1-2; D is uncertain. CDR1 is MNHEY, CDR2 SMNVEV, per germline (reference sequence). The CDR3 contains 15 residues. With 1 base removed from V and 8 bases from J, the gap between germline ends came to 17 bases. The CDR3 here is CASSLLGPSPSGYTF. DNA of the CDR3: TGTGCCAGCAGTTTATTAGGCCCCTCGCCGAGCGGCTACACCTTC.

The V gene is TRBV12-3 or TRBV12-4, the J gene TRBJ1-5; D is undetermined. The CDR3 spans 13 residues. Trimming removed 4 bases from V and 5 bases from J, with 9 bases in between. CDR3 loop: CASSSLRDQPQHF. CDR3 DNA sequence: TGTGCCAGCAGTTCTTTGCGTGATCAGCCCCAGCATTTT.

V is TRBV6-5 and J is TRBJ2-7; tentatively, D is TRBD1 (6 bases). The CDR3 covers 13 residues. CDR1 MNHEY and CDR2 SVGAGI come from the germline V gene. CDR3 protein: CATAGTPSYEQYF. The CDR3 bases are TGTGCTACAGCTGGGACACCGTCCTACGAGCAGTACTTC.

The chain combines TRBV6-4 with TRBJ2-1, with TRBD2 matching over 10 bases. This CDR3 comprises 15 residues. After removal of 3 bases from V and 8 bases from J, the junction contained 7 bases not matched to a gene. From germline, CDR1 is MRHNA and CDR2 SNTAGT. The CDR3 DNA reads TGTGCCAGCAGTGAAGCGGGAGGGAAGGGCGATGAGCAGTTCTTC. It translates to CASSEAGGKGDEQFF.

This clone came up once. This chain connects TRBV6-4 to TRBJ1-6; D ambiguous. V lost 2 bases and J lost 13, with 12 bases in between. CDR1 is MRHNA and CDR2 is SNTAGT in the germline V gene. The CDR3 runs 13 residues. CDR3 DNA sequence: TGTGCCAGCAGTGACAGGCCTGGTAGGCCCCTCCACTTT. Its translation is CASSDRPGRPLHF.

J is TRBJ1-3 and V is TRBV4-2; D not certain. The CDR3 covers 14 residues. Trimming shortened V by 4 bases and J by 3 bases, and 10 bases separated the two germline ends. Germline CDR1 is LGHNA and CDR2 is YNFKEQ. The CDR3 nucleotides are TGTGCCAGCAGCCCCCTAGGCGTTGGAAACACCATATATTTT. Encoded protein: CASSPLGVGNTIYF.

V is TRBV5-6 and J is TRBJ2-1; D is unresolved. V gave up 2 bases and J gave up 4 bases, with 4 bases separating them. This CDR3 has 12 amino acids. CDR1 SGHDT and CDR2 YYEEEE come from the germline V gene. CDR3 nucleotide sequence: TGTGCCAGCAGCTTTGGATACAATGAGCAGTTCTTC. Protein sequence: CASSFGYNEQFF.

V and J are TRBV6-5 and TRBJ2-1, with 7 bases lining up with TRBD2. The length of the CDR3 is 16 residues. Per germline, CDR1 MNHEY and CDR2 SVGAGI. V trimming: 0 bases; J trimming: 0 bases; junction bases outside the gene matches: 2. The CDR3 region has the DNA TGTGCCAGCAGTTACTCGGGGAGGGTCTCCTACAATGAGCAGTTCTTC. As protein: CASSYSGRVSYNEQFF.

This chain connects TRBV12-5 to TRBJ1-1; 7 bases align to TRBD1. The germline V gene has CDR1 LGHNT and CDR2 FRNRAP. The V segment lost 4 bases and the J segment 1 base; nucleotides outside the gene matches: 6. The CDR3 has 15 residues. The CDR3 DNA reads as TGTGCTAGTGGTTCGGGGGACAGTTGGAACACTGAAGCTTTCTTT. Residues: CASGSGDSWNTEAFF.

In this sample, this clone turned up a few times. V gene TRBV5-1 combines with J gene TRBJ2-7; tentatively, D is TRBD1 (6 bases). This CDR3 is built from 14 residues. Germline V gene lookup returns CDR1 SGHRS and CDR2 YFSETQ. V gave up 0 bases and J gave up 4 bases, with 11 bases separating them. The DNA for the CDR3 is TGCGCCAGCAGCTTGGCCAGGGGATCATACGAGCAGTACTTC. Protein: CASSLARGSYEQYF.

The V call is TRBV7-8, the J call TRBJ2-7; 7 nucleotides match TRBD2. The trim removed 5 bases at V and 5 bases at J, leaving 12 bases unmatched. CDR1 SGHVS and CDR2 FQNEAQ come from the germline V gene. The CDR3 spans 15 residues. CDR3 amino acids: CASSLTGEGSNEQYF. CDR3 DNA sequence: TGTGCCAGCAGCCTAACCGGGGAGGGCAGCAACGAGCAGTACTTC.

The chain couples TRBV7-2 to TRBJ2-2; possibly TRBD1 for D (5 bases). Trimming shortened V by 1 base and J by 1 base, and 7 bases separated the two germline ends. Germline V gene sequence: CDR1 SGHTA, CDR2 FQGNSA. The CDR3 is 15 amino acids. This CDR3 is CASSLETVNTGELFF. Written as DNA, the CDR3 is TGTGCCAGCAGCTTAGAGACAGTGAACACCGGGGAGCTGTTTTTT.

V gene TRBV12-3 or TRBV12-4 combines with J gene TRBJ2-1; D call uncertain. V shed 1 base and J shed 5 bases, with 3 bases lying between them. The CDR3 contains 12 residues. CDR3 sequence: CASSLGHNEQFF. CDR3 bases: TGTGCCAGCAGTTTAGGCCACAATGAGCAGTTCTTC.

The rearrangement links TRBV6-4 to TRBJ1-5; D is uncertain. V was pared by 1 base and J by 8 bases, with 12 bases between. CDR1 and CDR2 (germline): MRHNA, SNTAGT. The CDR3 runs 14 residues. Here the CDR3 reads CASSDYTAAKPQHF. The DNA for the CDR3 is TGTGCCAGCAGTGACTACACCGCTGCGAAGCCCCAGCATTTT.

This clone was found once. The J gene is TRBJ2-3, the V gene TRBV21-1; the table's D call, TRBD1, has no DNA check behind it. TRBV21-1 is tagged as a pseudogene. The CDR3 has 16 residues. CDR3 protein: CASSKKGTASTDTQYF. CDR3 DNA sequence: TGTGCCAGCAGCAAAAAAGGGACAGCTAGCACAGATACGCAGTATTTT.

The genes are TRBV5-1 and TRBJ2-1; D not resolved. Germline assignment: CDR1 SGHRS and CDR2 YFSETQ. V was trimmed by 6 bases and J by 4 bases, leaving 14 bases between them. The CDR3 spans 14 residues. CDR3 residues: CASMGFNDYNEQFF. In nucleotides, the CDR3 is TGCGCCAGCATGGGCTTTAATGATTACAATGAGCAGTTCTTC.

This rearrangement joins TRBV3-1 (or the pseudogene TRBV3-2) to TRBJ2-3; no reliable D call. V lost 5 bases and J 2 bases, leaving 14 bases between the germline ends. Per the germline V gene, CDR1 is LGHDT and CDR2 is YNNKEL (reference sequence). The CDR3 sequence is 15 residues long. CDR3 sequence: CASSATESITDTQYF. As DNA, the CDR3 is TGTGCCAGCAGCGCCACAGAAAGTATCACAGATACGCAGTATTTT.

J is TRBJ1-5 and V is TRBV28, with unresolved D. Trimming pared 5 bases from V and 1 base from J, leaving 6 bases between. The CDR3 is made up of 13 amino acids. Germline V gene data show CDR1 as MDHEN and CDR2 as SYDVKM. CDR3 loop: CASSLDSNQPQHF. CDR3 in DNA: TGTGCCAGCAGTCTCGACAGCAATCAGCCCCAGCATTTT.

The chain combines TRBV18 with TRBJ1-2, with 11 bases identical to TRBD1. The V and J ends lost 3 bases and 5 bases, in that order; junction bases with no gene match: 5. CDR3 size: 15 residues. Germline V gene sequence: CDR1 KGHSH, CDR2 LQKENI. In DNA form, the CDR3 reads TGTGCCAGCTCACCGCGGACAGGGGGCCAATATGGCTACACCTTC. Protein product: CASSPRTGGQYGYTF.

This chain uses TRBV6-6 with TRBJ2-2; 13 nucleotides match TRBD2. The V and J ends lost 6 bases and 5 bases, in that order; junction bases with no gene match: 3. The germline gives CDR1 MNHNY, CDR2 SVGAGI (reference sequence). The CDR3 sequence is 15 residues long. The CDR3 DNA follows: TGTGCCAGCAGGGTGACTAGCGGGAGGACCGGGGAGCTGTTTTTT. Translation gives CASRVTSGRTGELFF.